This T cell receptor (beta chain) was obtained from a study of cytomegalovirus exposure and HLA in healthy donors (dated by TCRdb to 2016 to 2017). Regarding the study in general: According to an earlier analysis of 587 of the donors, some 170 million T cells yielded some 110 million unique TCR beta sequences and about 280 Gb of sequence data. In addition to the first cohort of hundreds of subjects, a separate validation cohort of about 120 different subjects was used. The T cell repertoires of roughly 660 subjects were profiled by immunosequencing and related to cytomegalovirus serostatus. Typing coverage differed by locus: A, B, C, DRB1 and DQB1 were typed in about 629-630 donors, DQA1 in about 500, DPA1 in over 600, and DPB1 in around 440. Donor age, sex, ethnicity and CMV serostatus were compiled alongside the repertoire data. Rather than drawing on any new phenotypic data, the later analysis identified candidate immune exposures from TCR beta sequences and the way those sequences occurred across donors. An early release covering over 500 HLA-typed donors comprised approximately 300 gigabases of sequencing data and tens of millions of unique TCR sequences. To study patterns of TCR occurrence, a later analysis re-analyzed previously published TCR beta repertoires from several hundred donors and added high-resolution HLA genotyping. An earlier analysis of about 620 of the donors applied high-throughput TCR beta sequencing to assess whether each TCR beta V gene segment acted as functional or pseudogenic. Genome-wide SNP genotypes for about 65% of the 666 donors were used in a later genetic analysis, which treated that subset as a discovery cohort. To predict cytomegalovirus infection status, the study combined high-throughput TCR immunosequencing, statistical association of individual TCRs with disease status, and machine learning. Among around 400 genotyped donors of the cohort, an average of approximately 250,000 unique TCR beta nucleotide sequences were sequenced per donor, about a sixth of them non-productive. The study aimed to test whether cataloging public T cell receptors could reveal signatures of past pathogen exposure. Among the approximately 400 genotyped donors, about 83% belonged to the genetic ancestry cluster associated with self-reported Caucasian donors. Both class I and class II loci were covered by HLA typing, at four-digit resolution. All discovery cohort repertoires had been generated using a single sequencing platform. About five DR-DQ haplotypes were handled as single units for association and clustering because linkage in the cohort was strong. General study outcomes and caveats: Strong co-occurrence of HLA alleles, especially DR and DQ, made assigning TCR associations to individual alleles difficult. A later genetic analysis reported fewer N-insertions in productive TCRs among donors in an Asian-associated ancestry cluster than the roughly 650-donor mean. In the study, some 160 TCR beta chains were listed as associated with cytomegalovirus. Broadly in line with IMGT annotations, most TCR beta V segments showed up in productive rearrangements about 90% or about 30% of the time in an earlier analysis of around 550 of the donors. For the cohort, immune exposure information was limited to CMV serostatus. Because HLA typing was unavailable for some donors at each locus, only the typed subset was used in association tests. While some public TCRs were present in many individuals, most TCR sequences turned up only very rarely across donors. Specific HLA alleles were associated with 15,000 to 20,000 TCR beta sequences at a false discovery rate of 0.05 in a later analysis. The cohort was sequenced for TCR beta chains only, and without alpha or paired-chain data the features that could be detected were limited. According to the authors, the approach could potentially be generalized to other disease states and immunological phenotypes. In a later analysis, HLA-associated TCR beta chains were found to be more clonally expanded and to have lower generation probabilities than equally common non-associated chains. According to a later analysis, parvovirus B19, influenza, CMV and Epstein-Barr virus appeared linked to several top co-occurrence clusters. Linkage disequilibrium might explain the correlated functional status among segregating V segments, but an unknown experimental factor could not be ruled out. The classifier was reported to diagnose cytomegalovirus status with high specificity and sensitivity in both the original and validation cohorts. A later analysis found that TCR association rates varied across HLA loci, with DRB1 alleles showing the most associated TCRs and HLA-C alleles the fewest. In a later analysis, most CMV-associated TCR beta chains were found to appear HLA-restricted, with HLA associations seemingly driven largely by CMV exposure. In vitro tests confirmed that three of the cytomegalovirus-associated TCR beta chains recognize cytomegalovirus antigens. A further reported finding was that TCR beta sequences accurately predicted the HLA-A and HLA-B alleles for most subjects in the first cohort. A group of highly shared sequence variants was considered likely to be a technical artifact of the sequencing pipeline. Presence/absence analyses assumed roughly uniform sequencing depth across donors, an assumption that may not hold. Because counts were too low, some 17 rarely observed V segments, including chromosome 9 orphons, were left out of the earlier analysis of 587 of the donors. A later genetic analysis associated a missense DCLRE1C variant with V-gene and J-gene trimming of TCR beta chains, and an independent cohort replicated the association.

In total, 500 to 700 healthy bone marrow donors made up the cohort. At the time of sampling, every cohort member was nominally healthy, though immune exposures that went unrecorded were likely present. The donor was CMV seropositive and was included in the group of some 290 seropositive cohort members. A peripheral blood sample was provided by each donor, and peripheral blood mononuclear cells were used for TCR beta sequencing. The Qiagen DNeasy Blood Extraction Kit was used to extract genomic DNA from the blood cell samples. On this clone itself: Its antigen specificity is not known.

Libraries were made using the immunoSEQ multiplex PCR assay. A mixture of 60 forward primers for TCR Vbeta segments and 13 reverse primers for TCR Jbeta segments was used in the multiplex PCR. Amplification of the CDR3 region of rearranged TCR beta genes was performed with a multiplex PCR assay on genomic DNA. On the Illumina HiSeq System, the amplified TCR beta libraries were sequenced as 87-base-pair reads. The study's own analysis went as follows. A later analysis counted 75 million to 100 million unique TCR beta chains across the 670 or so repertoires, and some 11 million of these chains were shared by at least two donors. Raw reads were error-corrected and collapsed into unique sequences by a nearest-neighbor algorithm in which closely related sequences were merged to remove PCR and sequencing errors. V, D and J gene segments were assigned by aligning CDR3 sequences to IMGT reference sequences. For a sequence to be retained, at least a six-nucleotide match to both a V gene segment and a J gene segment was required. A rearrangement was called productive if the CDR3 had no stop codons and remained in frame with V and J, and every other rearrangement was called non-productive. CDR3 was defined by IMGT convention, running from the second conserved V-encoded cysteine to the conserved J-encoded phenylalanine. The earlier analysis of more than 450 of the donors excluded sequences that lacked an unambiguous match to a single V gene segment. An earlier analysis of approximately 590 of the donors classified V segments as functional when productive rearrangements were above 56.7% and as segregating when the standard deviation between donors was above 5%. A statistical classification framework was built to diagnose cytomegalovirus status from the catalog of TCR beta chain sequences. A later analysis assigned V and J genes by comparing TCR nucleotide sequences with IMGT/GENE-DB human TR gene sequences. The TCRdist pipeline was used in a later analysis to assign CDR3 sequences and most-parsimonious VDJ recombination scenarios. In a later analysis, each TCR beta chain was defined by its CDR3 amino acid sequence together with its V-gene family, and reads lacking a unique V-gene family were excluded. In a later analysis, 550 to 650 highly shared, low-generation-probability nucleotide sequences were removed to address suspected cross-contamination and a sequencing artifact. In a later analysis, a clonal expansion index was calculated for each public chain from normalized within-repertoire ranks of inferred template counts. Generation probabilities in a later analysis came from a VDJ recombination model fitted to out-of-frame rearrangements, and those results were checked against IGoR. In a later analysis, hypergeometric tests were used to score TCR-TCR, TCR-HLA and TCR-CMV co-occurrence, with a repertoire-size bias correction applied to TCR pairs. To estimate false discovery rates, a later analysis permuted the HLA or CMV assignments 20 times. In a later analysis, co-occurring TCRs were grouped using DBSCAN, and TCRdist sequence similarity was added for clustering within HLA-allele-positive subsets. Co-occurrence clustering excluded repertoires with fewer than 30,000 or more than 120,000 public chains, plus five with anomalous nucleotide sharing. The source is immuneACCESS, and TCRdb retained only in-frame sequences with V and J called. Part of the clones is not carried over; for the studies checked, unresolved V genes explain less than half of this, and the remainder is unexplained. The V and J calls and the clone size are those of that table, but D and trimming were determined from the DNA. This sample's table has entries for about 77,000 clones. The top ten clonotypes cover approximately 14% of the sample.

Sequenced sample: PBMCs. This sequence originates from a middle-aged man in good health and CMV-seropositive.

The nucleotide sequence reads as follows: TGTGCCAGCAGCGTACGAGGGGGTGGCTACAATGAGCAGTTCTTC. Translated, it gives CASSVRGGGYNEQFF. The chain is made from TRBV9 and TRBJ2-1, and possibly TRBD1, on 6 matching bases. The CDR3 goes from the cysteine to the phenylalanine over 15 residues. CDR3 DNA only is kept here, 45 bases in frame from base 1. CDR1 and CDR2, per the germline V gene, are SGDLS and YYNGEE. At the junction V is shortened by 1 base and J by 3 bases, with 11 bases in between.